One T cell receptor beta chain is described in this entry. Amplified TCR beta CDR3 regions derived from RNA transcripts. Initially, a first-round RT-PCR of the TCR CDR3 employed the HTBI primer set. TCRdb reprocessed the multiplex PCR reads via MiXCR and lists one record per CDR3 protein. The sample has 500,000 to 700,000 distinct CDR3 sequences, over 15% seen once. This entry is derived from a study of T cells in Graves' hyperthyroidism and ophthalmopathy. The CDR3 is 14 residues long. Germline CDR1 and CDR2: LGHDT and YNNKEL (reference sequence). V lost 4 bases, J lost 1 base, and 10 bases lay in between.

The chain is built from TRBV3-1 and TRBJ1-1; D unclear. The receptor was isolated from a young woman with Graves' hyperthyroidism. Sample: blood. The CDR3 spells CASSLGITNTEAFF. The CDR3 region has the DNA TGTGCCAGCAGCCTTGGGATCACGAACACTGAAGCTTTCTTT.